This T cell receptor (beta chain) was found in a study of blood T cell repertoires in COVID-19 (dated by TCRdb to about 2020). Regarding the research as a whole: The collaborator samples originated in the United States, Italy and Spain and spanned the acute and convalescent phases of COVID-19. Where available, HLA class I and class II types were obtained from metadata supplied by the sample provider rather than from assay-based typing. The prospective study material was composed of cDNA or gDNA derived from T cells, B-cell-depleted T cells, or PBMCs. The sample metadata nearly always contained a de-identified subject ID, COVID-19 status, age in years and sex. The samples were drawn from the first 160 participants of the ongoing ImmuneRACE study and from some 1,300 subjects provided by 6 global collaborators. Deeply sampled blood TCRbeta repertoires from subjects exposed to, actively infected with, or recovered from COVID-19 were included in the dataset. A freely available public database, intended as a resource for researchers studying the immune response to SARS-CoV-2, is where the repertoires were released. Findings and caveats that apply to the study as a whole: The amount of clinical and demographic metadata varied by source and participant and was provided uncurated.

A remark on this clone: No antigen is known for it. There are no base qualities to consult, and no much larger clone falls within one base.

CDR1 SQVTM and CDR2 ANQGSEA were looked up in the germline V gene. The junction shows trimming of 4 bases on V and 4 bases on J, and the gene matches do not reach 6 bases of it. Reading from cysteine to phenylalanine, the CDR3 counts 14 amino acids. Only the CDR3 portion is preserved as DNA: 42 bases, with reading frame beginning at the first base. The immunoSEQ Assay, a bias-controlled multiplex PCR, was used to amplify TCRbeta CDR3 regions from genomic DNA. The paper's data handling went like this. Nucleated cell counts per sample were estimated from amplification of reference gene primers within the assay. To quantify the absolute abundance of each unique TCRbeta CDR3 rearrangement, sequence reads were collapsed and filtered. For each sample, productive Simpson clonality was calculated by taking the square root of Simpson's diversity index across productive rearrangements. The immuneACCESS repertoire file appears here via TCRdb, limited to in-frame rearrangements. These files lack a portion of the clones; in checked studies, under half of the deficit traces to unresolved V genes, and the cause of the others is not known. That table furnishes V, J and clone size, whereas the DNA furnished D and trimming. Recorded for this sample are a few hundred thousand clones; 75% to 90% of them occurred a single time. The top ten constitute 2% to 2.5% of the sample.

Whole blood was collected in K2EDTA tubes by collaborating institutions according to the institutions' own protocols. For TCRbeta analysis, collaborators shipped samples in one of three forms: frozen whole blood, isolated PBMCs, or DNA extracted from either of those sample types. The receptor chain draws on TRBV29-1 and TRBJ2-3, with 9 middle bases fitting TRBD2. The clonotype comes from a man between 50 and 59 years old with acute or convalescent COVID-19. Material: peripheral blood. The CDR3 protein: CSVGLAGGADTQYF. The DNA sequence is TGCAGCGTTGGTCTCGCGGGGGGGGCAGATACGCAGTATTTT.